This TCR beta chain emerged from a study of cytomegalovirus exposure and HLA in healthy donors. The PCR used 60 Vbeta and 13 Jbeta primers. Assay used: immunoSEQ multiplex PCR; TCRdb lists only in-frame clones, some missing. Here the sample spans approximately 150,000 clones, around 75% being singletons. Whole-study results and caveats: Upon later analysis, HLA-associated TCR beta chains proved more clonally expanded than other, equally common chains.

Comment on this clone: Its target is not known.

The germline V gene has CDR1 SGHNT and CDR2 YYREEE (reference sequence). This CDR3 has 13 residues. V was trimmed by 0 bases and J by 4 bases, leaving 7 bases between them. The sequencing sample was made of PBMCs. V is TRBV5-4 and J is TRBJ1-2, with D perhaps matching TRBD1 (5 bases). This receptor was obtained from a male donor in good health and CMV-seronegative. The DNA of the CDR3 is TGTGCCAGCAGCTTGGATACAGGCTATGGCTACACCTTC. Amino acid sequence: CASSLDTGYGYTF.